These T cell receptor beta chains were read from a single sample in a study of cytomegalovirus exposure and HLA in healthy donors. Generated by immunoSEQ multiplex PCR, the TCRdb table keeps only in-frame clones and is missing some. Of about 110,000 clones in the sample, over 75% are singletons; the top ten hold about 3%. Sequencing used PBMCs. Source of these receptors: a woman in her late teens or twenties in good health and CMV-seronegative. Each CDR3 is given with its conserved first and last residue. The order of the fields is V gene, J gene, CDR3 protein.

v_call: TRBV27; j_call: TRBJ1-6; cdr3_aa: CASRTIEDRNYNSPLHF
v_call: TRBV7-9; j_call: TRBJ1-1; cdr3_aa: CAVAGRTNTEAFF
v_call: TRBV5-1; j_call: TRBJ2-7; cdr3_aa: CASSFGASAFDEQYF
v_call: TRBV4-2; j_call: TRBJ2-3; cdr3_aa: CASSRSTSGSTDTQYF
v_call: TRBV5-1; j_call: TRBJ1-1; cdr3_aa: CASSPGTDPEAFF
v_call: TRBV28; j_call: TRBJ2-1; cdr3_aa: CASSLRNEQFF
v_call: TRBV4-1; j_call: TRBJ2-1; cdr3_aa: CASSGTGAYNEQFF
v_call: TRBV7-8; j_call: TRBJ1-2; cdr3_aa: CASSLYQGPSGYGYTF
v_call: TRBV5-6; j_call: TRBJ1-2; cdr3_aa: CASSLKGGDYGYTF
v_call: TRBV7-9; j_call: TRBJ1-4; cdr3_aa: CASSLAARSNEKLFF
v_call: TRBV6-6; j_call: TRBJ1-6; cdr3_aa: CASSSSPGGGNSPLHF
v_call: TRBV27; j_call: TRBJ1-5; cdr3_aa: CASSFGYSNQPQHF
v_call: TRBV7-8; j_call: TRBJ2-7; cdr3_aa: CASSLGTKSSYEQYF
v_call: TRBV29-1; j_call: TRBJ1-4; cdr3_aa: CSVGVSGEKLFF
v_call: TRBV10-3; j_call: TRBJ2-5; cdr3_aa: CATGTGGGQETQYF
v_call: TRBV6-1; j_call: TRBJ1-1; cdr3_aa: CASRHRGGTEAFF
v_call: TRBV7-6; j_call: TRBJ1-6; cdr3_aa: CASSSRWGQASSYNSPLHF
v_call: TRBV28; j_call: TRBJ1-2; cdr3_aa: CASSPPGWIYGYTF
v_call: TRBV27; j_call: TRBJ2-7; cdr3_aa: CASGAGTGIHEQYF
v_call: TRBV15; j_call: TRBJ2-1; cdr3_aa: CATSSHRNNEQFF
v_call: TRBV27; j_call: TRBJ1-6; cdr3_aa: CASSYDRAYSPLHF
v_call: TRBV7-2; j_call: TRBJ1-5; cdr3_aa: CASSLPQGQPQHF
v_call: TRBV5-5; j_call: TRBJ2-7; cdr3_aa: CASSLTGEQYF
v_call: TRBV6-4; j_call: TRBJ2-7; cdr3_aa: CASSDPRNGGNEQYF
v_call: TRBV5-1; j_call: TRBJ2-7; cdr3_aa: CASSLQPSGVYEQYF
v_call: TRBV25-1; j_call: TRBJ1-3; cdr3_aa: CASSEFGGGGGNTIYF
v_call: TRBV2; j_call: TRBJ1-5; cdr3_aa: CASKWETGGGQPQHF
v_call: TRBV4-1; j_call: TRBJ1-6; cdr3_aa: CASSQGAGEGSPLHF
v_call: TRBV6-5; j_call: TRBJ2-5; cdr3_aa: CASTGGETQYF
v_call: TRBV19; j_call: TRBJ1-3; cdr3_aa: CASSISSSGNTIYF
v_call: TRBV4-1; j_call: TRBJ1-2; cdr3_aa: CASSAVGGYGYTF
v_call: TRBV6-1; j_call: TRBJ1-6; cdr3_aa: CASSDRDNSPLHF
v_call: TRBV30; j_call: TRBJ2-2; cdr3_aa: CAWSLMTAFTGELFF
v_call: TRBV20-1; j_call: TRBJ1-1; cdr3_aa: CPFRYTEAFF
v_call: TRBV19; j_call: TRBJ2-7; cdr3_aa: CASSIVLAGGTSSYEQYF
v_call: TRBV6-5; j_call: TRBJ2-7; cdr3_aa: CASSSSRGGGYEQYF
v_call: TRBV7-2; j_call: TRBJ2-5; cdr3_aa: CASSPSWGEETQYF